Presented here are 11 T cell receptor beta chains from one specimen sequenced in a study of blood T cell repertoires in COVID-19. Sequencing was performed with immunoSEQ multiplex PCR; in TCRdb, only in-frame clones are kept and a portion is missing. There are approximately 350,000 clones in the sample; approximately 86% occur only once, and roughly 6.6% lies in the top ten. The specimen sequenced was peripheral blood. Source of these receptors: a woman in her sixties with COVID-19, enrolled during active disease.

The V and J genes are TRBV7-3 and TRBJ2-3; TRBD1 matches at 9 bases. This CDR3 is 15 amino acids long. In germline, CDR1 is SGHTA, CDR2 FQGTGA. The ends lost 3 bases at V and 2 bases at J; junction bases unmatched: 3. CDR3 DNA sequence: TGTGCCAGCAGCTTCGGGGACAGGGACACAGATACGCAGTATTTT. The encoded protein is CASSFGDRDTDTQYF.

This clone came up once. The chain couples TRBV27 to TRBJ2-3; D is unresolved. Between the trimmed V and J ends, which lost 2 bases and 7 bases, there was a span of 4 bases. Germline lookup yields CDR1 MNHEY and CDR2 SMNVEV (reference sequence). This CDR3 comprises 11 residues. The CDR3: CASSLANTQYF. The CDR3, as DNA: TGTGCCAGCAGTTTAGCGAATACGCAGTATTTT.

The chain employs TRBV18 and TRBJ1-2, with 8 bases fitting TRBD1. Germline V gives CDR1 KGHSH, CDR2 LQKENI. Losses at the gene ends were 6 bases for V and 5 bases for J; bases not matched to a gene: 5. The CDR3 covers 13 residues. The CDR3 here is CASSPDREYGYTF. CDR3 nucleotides: TGTGCCAGCTCTCCGGACAGGGAGTATGGCTACACCTTC.

This clone was counted only a few times. This chain joins TRBV15 and TRBJ1-1; the match to TRBD1 covers 12 bases. CDR3 size: 16 residues. The germline V gene has CDR1 LNHNV and CDR2 YYDKDF (reference sequence). J gave up 5 bases and V 3 bases, and 7 bases lay outside the gene matches. The CDR3 DNA is TGTGCCACCAGCAGGCCGGGACAGGGGGCGAGGACTGAAGCTTTCTTT. This codes for CATSRPGQGARTEAFF. The whole variable domain, filled in from reference TRBV15 and TRBJ1-1, reads DAMVIQNPRYQVTQFGKPVTLSCSQTLNHNVMYWYQQKSSQAPKLLFHYYDKDFNNEADTPDNFQSRRPNTSFCFLDIRSPGLGDTAMYLCATSRPGQGARTEAFFGQGTRLTVV.

The chain uses TRBV6-5 and TRBJ2-5; TRBD2 matches 7 bases. Germline CDR1 and CDR2: MNHEY and SVGAGI. This CDR3 spans 13 amino acids. The ends lost 7 bases at V and 5 bases at J; junction bases unmatched: 7. In DNA form, the CDR3 reads TGTGCCAGCACAACGGGGGGTCGGGAGACCCAGTACTTC. Encoded protein: CASTTGGRETQYF.

This clone showed up just once. This chain uses TRBV9 with TRBJ2-3, with a possible D match to TRBD1 (5 bases). The CDR3 has 14 amino acids. The germline gives CDR1 SGDLS, CDR2 YYNGEE. Between the trimmed V and J ends, which lost 0 bases and 5 bases, there was a span of 10 bases. This CDR3 reads CASSVEGMGDTQYF. Written as DNA, the CDR3 is TGTGCCAGCAGCGTAGAGGGGATGGGAGATACGCAGTATTTT.

This clone was found once. This chain joins TRBV28 and TRBJ1-2, with 7 bases fitting TRBD1. This CDR3 is built from 12 residues. The germline V gene has CDR1 MDHEN and CDR2 SYDVKM. J gave up 5 bases and V 5 bases, and 2 bases lay outside the gene matches. The CDR3 loop is CASSTGVYGYTF. CDR3 DNA: TGTGCCAGCAGTACAGGGGTATATGGCTACACCTTC.

The chain uses TRBV5-1 and TRBJ2-2, with 7 positions matching TRBD2. The CDR3 has 16 residues. Looked up from germline, CDR1 is SGHRS and CDR2 is YFSETQ. V trimming: 9 bases; J trimming: 5 bases; junction bases outside the gene matches: 16. CDR3 nucleotides: TGCGCCACTAGTCCCTACGAGGGAGGGCGAACCGGGGAGCTGTTTTTT. It specifies CATSPYEGGRTGELFF.

This clone was recorded a few times. The chain has TRBV7-9 and TRBJ2-5; maybe TRBD2 (5 bases). There are 14 residues in the CDR3. V was clipped by 5 bases and J by 4 bases, with 14 bases between them. CDR1 and CDR2 (germline): SEHNR, FQNEAQ (reference sequence). The chain's CDR3 is CASSPGSEGETQYF. As DNA, the CDR3 is TGTGCCAGCAGCCCGGGGAGCGAGGGAGAGACCCAGTACTTC.

The genes are TRBV19 and TRBJ1-2; D gene unclear. CDR1 is LNHDA, CDR2 SQIVND, per germline (reference sequence). V was trimmed by 7 bases and J by 2 bases, leaving 17 bases between them. The CDR3 is 15 residues long. The CDR3 sequence: CASTPKSGPNYGYTF. CDR3 DNA: TGTGCCAGTACCCCAAAGTCGGGTCCAAACTATGGCTACACCTTC.

This chain uses TRBV9 with TRBJ1-2; D uncertain. The CDR3 loop spans 11 amino acids. V was clipped by 5 bases and J by 4 bases, with 6 bases between them. CDR1 SGDLS and CDR2 YYNGEE come from the germline V gene. The CDR3 loop is CASSSGYGYTF. The CDR3, as DNA: TGTGCCAGCAGTTCGGGCTATGGCTACACCTTC.